These T cell receptor beta chains were read from a single sample in a study of T-cell reconstitution after alpha-beta-depleted transplantation in children. One entry per CDR3 protein results from TCRdb running MiXCR on the PCR reads. The data contain roughly 98,000 distinct CDR3 sequences, around 15% of them seen just once; the ten biggest clones take up roughly a fifth. The sample was PBMCs, mostly from graft donor cells, taken 180 days after TCRalphabeta/CD19-depleted stem cell transplant. These receptors were taken from a male patient between 2 and 15 years old who had a stem cell transplant for acute lymphoblastic leukemia, so the T cells may come from the graft donor. CDR3s include the opening cysteine and the closing phenylalanine or tryptophan. D genes are given only for firm matches. Size is omitted from some rows. Given values are once, few, many or a class for expanded clones.

TRBV15	.	TRBJ1-1	few	CATSAGVVTEAFF	TGTGCCACCAGCGCAGGGGTCGTCACTGAAGCTTTCTTT
TRBV7-9	TRBD1	TRBJ1-5	few	CASSLAGGDNQPQHF	TGTGCCAGCAGCTTAGCAGGGGGCGACAATCAGCCCCAGCATTTT
TRBV29-1	.	TRBJ2-1	.	CSVEDPDKVTVLQFF	TGCAGCGTTGAAGACCCGGACAAGGTTACGGTATTGCAGTTCTTC
TRBV13	.	TRBJ1-2	many	CASSPRNGYTF	TGTGCCAGCAGCCCGCGTAATGGCTACACCTTC
TRBV6-1	.	TRBJ1-5	many	CASSGGQPQHF	TGTGCCAGCAGTGGAGGTCAGCCCCAGCATTTT
TRBV25-1	TRBD1	TRBJ2-2	.	CASSDYLSRTGGTGELFF	TGTGCCAGCAGTGATTATCTTTCTCGGACAGGGGGTACCGGGGAGCTGTTTTTT
TRBV12-3/TRBV12-4	TRBD1	TRBJ2-5	medium-sized	CASSPQGVQETQYF	TGTGCCAGCAGCCCTCAGGGGGTTCAAGAGACCCAGTACTTC
TRBV5-1	.	TRBJ2-2	few	CASSFLDRKTGELFF	TGCGCCAGCAGCTTCCTGGACAGAAAAACCGGGGAGCTGTTTTTT
TRBV5-1	.	TRBJ2-7	few	CASSFFDTTYEQYF	TGCGCCAGCAGCTTCTTCGACACCACCTACGAGCAGTACTTC
TRBV29-1	.	TRBJ2-7	.	CSVEVSSYEQYF	TGCAGCGTTGAGGTTAGCTCCTACGAGCAGTACTTC
TRBV7-9	TRBD1	TRBJ1-5	.	CASSGQGGQPQHF	TGTGCCAGCAGCGGTCAGGGGGGCCAGCCCCAGCATTTT
TRBV7-8	.	TRBJ2-4	few	CASSLDLAKNIQYF	TGTGCCAGCAGCTTAGATCTAGCCAAAAACATTCAGTACTTC
TRBV5-1	.	TRBJ1-2	.	CASSSGLYGYTF	TGCGCCAGCAGCTCCGGACTTTATGGCTACACCTTC
TRBV10-3	.	TRBJ2-1	.	CAIRSSYNEQFF	TGTGCCATCAGAAGCTCCTACAATGAGCAGTTCTTC
TRBV28	.	TRBJ2-7	many	CASNGANTKSYEQYF	TGTGCCAGCAATGGGGCTAATACCAAATCCTACGAGCAGTACTTC
TRBV7-8	.	TRBJ2-7	few	CASSFPRPGGDEQYF	TGTGCCAGCAGCTTTCCCCGGCCAGGGGGGGACGAGCAGTACTTC
TRBV24-1	.	TRBJ2-7	.	CATSGGHGYEQYF	TGTGCCACCAGTGGTGGTCATGGCTACGAGCAGTACTTC
TRBV20-1	TRBD1	TRBJ2-7	.	CSAGQGAGLHEQYF	TGCAGTGCTGGACAGGGGGCAGGTCTCCACGAGCAGTACTTC
TRBV20-1	.	TRBJ1-1	few	CSARVLDRNTEAFF	TGCAGTGCTAGAGTATTGGACAGGAACACTGAAGCTTTCTTT
TRBV7-2	.	TRBJ2-1	many	CASRKPSGSEQFF	TGTGCCAGCAGAAAGCCCTCAGGGTCGGAGCAGTTCTTC
TRBV5-4	.	TRBJ1-1	.	CASSLVVDSSAPMNTEAFF	TGTGCCAGCAGCTTGGTAGTGGACAGCTCGGCCCCCATGAACACTGAAGCTTTCTTT
TRBV20-1	TRBD1	TRBJ1-5	.	CSARAGTGVNQPQHF	TGCAGTGCTAGAGCCGGGACAGGGGTCAATCAGCCCCAGCATTTT
TRBV20-1	.	TRBJ1-5	.	CSASEGKRPQHF	TGCAGTGCTAGTGAGGGCAAACGGCCCCAGCATTTT
TRBV6-5	.	TRBJ2-7	.	CASSLKPSSYEQYF	TGTGCCAGCAGTTTAAAGCCGAGCTCCTACGAGCAGTACTTC
TRBV27	TRBD2	TRBJ2-3	.	CASRLAQIAGLTDTQYF	TGTGCCAGCAGGTTGGCCCAAATAGCGGGCCTCACAGATACGCAGTATTTT
TRBV7-8	.	TRBJ2-3	.	CASSGPGDMGSLTDTQYF	TGTGCCAGCAGCGGGCCGGGCGACATGGGATCTCTCACAGATACGCAGTATTTT
TRBV29-1	.	TRBJ1-2	once	CSSGPGYTF	TGCAGCTCAGGACCTGGCTACACCTTC
TRBV6-1	TRBD1	TRBJ2-3	.	CASSQGQGMGTDTQYF	TGTGCCAGCAGTCAAGGACAGGGGATGGGCACAGATACGCAGTATTTT
TRBV2	.	TRBJ2-6	.	CASSRLVGANVLTF	TGTGCCAGCAGTAGACTGGTCGGGGCCAACGTCCTGACTTTC
TRBV9	.	TRBJ2-5	few	CASSVGVGHLDGETQYF	TGTGCCAGCAGCGTAGGGGTGGGACACTTGGATGGAGAGACCCAGTACTTC
TRBV3-1	.	TRBJ2-5	many	CASRNQETQYF	TGTGCCAGCAGAAATCAAGAGACCCAGTACTTC
TRBV12-3/TRBV12-4	.	TRBJ1-2	few	CASRTTGTPNYGYTF	TGTGCCAGCAGGACGACGGGGACACCTAACTATGGCTACACCTTC